This T cell receptor beta chain was recovered during a study of CD4 T cells in relation to SARS-CoV-2 and coronaviruses. In the study overall: TCR beta CDR3s were sequenced after approximately ten-day antigen culture of PBMCs.

The unexposed donors gave CD4+ T cells in about 2011-2018, prior to COVID-19. Isolation of CD4+ T cells took place after approximately eleven days in culture. Testing used SARS-CoV-2 S/N and four cold-coronavirus spikes on unexposed-donor CD4+ T cells, cells permitting. The method was immunoSEQ multiplex PCR; TCRdb's version includes in-frame clones alone and lacks a portion of them. The profile shows just over 25,000 clones, more than 60% of them singletons. The CDR3 loop spans 15 amino acids. Germline V gene data show CDR1 as MNHEY and CDR2 as SVGAGI. About this clone: Its antigen is undetermined. The junction and the germline gene differ at one end; a read error may be behind it.

Sequencing input: CD4+ T cells from PBMCs, cultured in vitro. The J gene is TRBJ2-3, the V gene TRBV6-5; perhaps D is TRBD1 or TRBD2 (5 bases each). The TCR comes from a human donor in good health. CDR3: CASRYSGTGTDTQYF. The CDR3, as DNA: TGTGCCAGCAGGTACTCCGGGACGGGGACAGATACGCAGTATTTT.